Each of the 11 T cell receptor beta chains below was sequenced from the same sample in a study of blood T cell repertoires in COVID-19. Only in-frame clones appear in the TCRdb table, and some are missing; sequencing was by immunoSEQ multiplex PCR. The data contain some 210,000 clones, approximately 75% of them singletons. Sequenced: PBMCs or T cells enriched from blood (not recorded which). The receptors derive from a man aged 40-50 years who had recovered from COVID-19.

The CDR3 sequence: CAWSTGLSSGNTIYF. The CDR3 DNA sequence: TGTGCCTGGAGTACGGGACTCTCCTCTGGAAACACCATATATTTT. The chain employs TRBV30 and TRBJ1-3; tentatively, D is TRBD1 (5 bases). The CDR3 is made up of 15 amino acids. Germline assignment: CDR1 GTSNPN and CDR2 SVGIG (reference sequence). The V end was cut by 2 bases, the J end by 0 bases, with 11 bases between. Together with reference TRBV30 and TRBJ1-3, the CDR3 gives the full variable domain: SQTIHQWPATLVQPVGSPLSLECTVEGTSNPNLYWYRQAAGRGLQLLFYSVGIGQISSEVPQNLSASRPQDRQFILSSKKLLLSDSGFYLCAWSTGLSSGNTIYFGEGSWLTVV.

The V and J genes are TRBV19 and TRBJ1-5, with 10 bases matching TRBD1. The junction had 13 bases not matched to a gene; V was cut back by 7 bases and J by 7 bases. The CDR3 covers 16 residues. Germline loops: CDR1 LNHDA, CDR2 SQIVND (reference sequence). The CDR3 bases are TGTGCCAGTACTCCGGGACAGGGGCGAAAAGGGCAGCCCCAGCATTTT. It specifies CASTPGQGRKGQPQHF. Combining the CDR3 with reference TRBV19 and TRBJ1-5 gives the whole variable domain DGGITQSPKYLFRKEGQNVTLSCEQNLNHDAMYWYRQDPGQGLRLIYYSQIVNDFQKGDIAEGYSVSREKKESFPLTVTSAQKNPTAFYLCASTPGQGRKGQPQHFGDGTRLSIL.

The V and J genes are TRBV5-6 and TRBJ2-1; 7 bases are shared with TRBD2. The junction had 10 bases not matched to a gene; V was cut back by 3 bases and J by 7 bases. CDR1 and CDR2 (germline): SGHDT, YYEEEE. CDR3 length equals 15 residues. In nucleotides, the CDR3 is TGTGCCAGCAGCTCCTCCGCGGGAGTTTGGAATGAGCAGTTCTTC. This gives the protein CASSSSAGVWNEQFF.

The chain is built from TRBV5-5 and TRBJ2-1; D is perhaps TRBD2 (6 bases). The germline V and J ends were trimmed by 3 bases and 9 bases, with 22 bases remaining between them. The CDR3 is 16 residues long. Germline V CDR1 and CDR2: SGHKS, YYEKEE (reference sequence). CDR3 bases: TGTGCCAGCAGCTCCTCTAGAGGCGGGTGGGGAGGTGAGCAGTTCTTC. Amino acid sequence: CASSSSRGGWGGEQFF.

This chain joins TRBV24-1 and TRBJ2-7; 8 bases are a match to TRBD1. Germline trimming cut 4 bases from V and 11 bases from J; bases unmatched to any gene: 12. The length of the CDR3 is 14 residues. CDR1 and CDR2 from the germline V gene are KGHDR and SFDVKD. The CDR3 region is CATSDETRQGMKYF. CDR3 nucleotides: TGTGCCACCAGTGACGAGACTCGACAGGGGATGAAGTACTTC.

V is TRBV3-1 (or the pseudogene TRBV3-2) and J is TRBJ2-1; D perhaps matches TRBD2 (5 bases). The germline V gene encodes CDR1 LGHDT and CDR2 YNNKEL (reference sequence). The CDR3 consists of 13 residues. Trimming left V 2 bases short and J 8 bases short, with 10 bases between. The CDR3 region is CASSQLGRYEQFF. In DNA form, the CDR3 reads TGTGCCAGCAGCCAACTAGGGAGATATGAGCAGTTCTTC.

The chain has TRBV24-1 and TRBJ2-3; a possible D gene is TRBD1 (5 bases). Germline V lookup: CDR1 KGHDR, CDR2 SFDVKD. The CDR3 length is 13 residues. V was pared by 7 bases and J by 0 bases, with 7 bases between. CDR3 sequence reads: CATRTASTDTQYF. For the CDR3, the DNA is TGTGCCACCAGGACAGCTAGCACAGATACGCAGTATTTT.

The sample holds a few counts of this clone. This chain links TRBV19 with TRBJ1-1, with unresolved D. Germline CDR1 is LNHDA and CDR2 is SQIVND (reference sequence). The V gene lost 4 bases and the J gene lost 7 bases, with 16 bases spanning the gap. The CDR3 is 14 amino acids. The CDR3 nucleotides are TGTGCCAGTAGTACAGACCGGTCTTTTGGTGAAGCTTTCTTT. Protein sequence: CASSTDRSFGEAFF.

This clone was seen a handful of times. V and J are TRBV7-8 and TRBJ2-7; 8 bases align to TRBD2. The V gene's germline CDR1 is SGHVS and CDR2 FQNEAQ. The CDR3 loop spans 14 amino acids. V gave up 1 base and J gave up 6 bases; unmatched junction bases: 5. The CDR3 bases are TGTGCCAGCAGCTTAGAAGCGGGAGTCTTCGAGCAGTACTTC. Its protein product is CASSLEAGVFEQYF.

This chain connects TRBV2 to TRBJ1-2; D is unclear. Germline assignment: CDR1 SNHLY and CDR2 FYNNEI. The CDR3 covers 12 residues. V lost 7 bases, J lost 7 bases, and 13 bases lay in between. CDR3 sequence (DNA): TGTGCCAGCACTCCAGAGTCGGGTGGCTACACCTTC. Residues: CASTPESGGYTF.

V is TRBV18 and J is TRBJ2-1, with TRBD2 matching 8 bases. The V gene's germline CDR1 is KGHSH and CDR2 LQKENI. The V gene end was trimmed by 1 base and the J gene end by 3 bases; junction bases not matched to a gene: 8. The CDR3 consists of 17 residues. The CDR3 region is CASSPRVSSGGYNEQFF. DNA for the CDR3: TGTGCCAGCTCACCACGGGTTTCGAGCGGGGGCTACAATGAGCAGTTCTTC.